This TCR beta chain was observed in a study of blood T cell repertoires in COVID-19. Study-level information: In each case, the material was cDNA or gDNA derived from T cells, B-cell-depleted T cells, or PBMCs.

As processed by the authors: Reference gene primer amplification in the assay estimated nucleated cell counts. The table came from immunoSEQ multiplex PCR; TCRdb's copy has only in-frame clones and leaves some out. V and J calls and clone size come straight from that table; D and trimming were deduced from the DNA. The profile shows tens of thousands of clones, 85% of them singletons. This clone was seen once. V was pared by 5 bases and J by 3 bases, with 8 bases between. This CDR3 spans 12 amino acids. Germline assignment: CDR1 SGHTA and CDR2 FQGTGA. The sample was peripheral blood. This clonotype was obtained from a man between 50 and 59 years old with acute or convalescent COVID-19. V is TRBV7-3 and J is TRBJ2-7, with D unresolved. The CDR3 reads CASSPTGYEQYF. CDR3 nucleotides: TGTGCCAGCAGCCCGACTGGCTACGAGCAGTACTTC.